The 19 T cell receptor beta chains below all came from one sample that was sequenced in a study of post-analysis software for immune sequencing data (dated by TCRdb to about 2015). Receptor libraries were prepared by PCR. The sequencer was an Illumina HiSeq 2500. Unique molecular identifiers were incorporated into TCR beta cDNA libraries to reduce PCR and sequencing biases. TCRdb reran the public reads through fastp at Q25 and MiXCR, keeping productive beta chains. Every distinct CDR3 protein forms one entry, paired with its most common genes and DNA. A total of 150,000 to 200,000 distinct CDR3 sequences appear in this sample, about 32% of them only once. Clones ranked in the top ten supply less than 1.6% of the sample. General conclusions and limits of the study: Significantly higher frequencies in patients than in controls were found for a few TRBV segments, including TRBV5-6, TRBV5-1 and TRBV20-1.

Their cognate antigens are unknown. Sequenced material: blood. The receptors stem from a girl aged 10 to 17 with multiple sclerosis.

Concerning this clonotype: A much larger clone differs from this one at a single base, so this may be a read error. V usage is TRBV12-3 or TRBV12-4 and J usage is TRBJ2-3; D unclear. This CDR3 region has 12 residues. The CDR3 region is CASSTGTDAQYF. CDR3 DNA sequence: TGTGCCAGCAGTACGGGCACAGATGCGCAGTATTTT.

As for this clonotype: The junction departs from the called germline gene at one end, perhaps through a read error. The gene calls are TRBV12-3 or TRBV12-4 and TRBJ1-2, with 8 bases fitting TRBD1. This CDR3 is 17 amino acids long. As DNA, the CDR3 is TGTGCCAGCAGCCAAGTGCAGGGGGCCAGCATGGGGTATGGCCACACCTTC. Translating it yields CASSQVQGASMGYGHTF.

This clonotype has a count of ten or more. The chain employs TRBV10-3 and TRBJ2-1; TRBD1 agrees at 8 bases. Germline CDR1 is ENHRY and CDR2 is SYGVKD. This CDR3 contains 16 residues. V trimming: 0 bases; J trimming: 8 bases; junction bases outside the gene matches: 9. The CDR3 nucleotides are TGTGCCATCAGTGAGTCGAGGGGGACAGGTAGACATGAGCAGTTCTTC. The encoded protein is CAISESRGTGRHEQFF.

The chain employs TRBV5-1 and TRBJ1-6, with D hard to call. This CDR3 is built from 17 residues. Trimming left V 3 bases short and J 8 bases short, with 21 bases between. From germline, CDR1 is SGHRS and CDR2 YFSETQ. As DNA, the CDR3 is TGCGCCAGCAGCTCCCTACCTCGAGGGAGTCTAGATTCACCCCTCCACTTT. This translates into CASSSLPRGSLDSPLHF.

This clonotype was seen at least ten times. The V gene is TRBV12-3 or TRBV12-4, the J gene TRBJ1-1, with D perhaps matching TRBD1 (6 bases). The CDR3 sequence is 16 residues long. V was clipped by 6 bases and J by 6 bases, with 23 bases between them. Here the CDR3 DNA reads TGTGCCAGCAGGCGAGGGGGTTGGCAGGAGGGATCTGAAGCTTTCTTT. This codes for CASRRGGWQEGSEAFF.

The chain employs TRBV20-1 and TRBJ2-3; possible D gene TRBD2, 5 bases. Germline values: CDR1 DFQATT, CDR2 SNEGSKA (reference sequence). The CDR3 loop spans 15 amino acids. Trimming left V 0 bases short and J 1 base short, with 11 bases between. CDR3 nucleotides: TGCAGTGCTAGAGATTTCGCGCGGGGCACAGATACGCAGTATTTT. Protein: CSARDFARGTDTQYF.

On this clonotype: Given a much more abundant clone one base away, this may be a read error. The chain carries TRBV6-1 and TRBJ2-7; D might be TRBD2 (5 bases). The CDR3 extends over 15 amino acids. Per germline, CDR1 MNHNS and CDR2 SASEGT. CDR3: CASSEIKGAHYERYF. DNA of the CDR3: TGTGCCAGCAGTGAGATAAAGGGAGCACACTACGAGCGGTACTTC.

The rearrangement joins TRBV7-2 to TRBJ2-2, with 7 bases identical to TRBD2. Germline CDR1 SGHTA, CDR2 FQGNSA. V gave up 7 bases and J gave up 6 bases; unmatched junction bases: 14. CDR3 length: 16 amino acids. CDR3 nucleotide sequence: TGTGCCAGCACCCCGAAGGGAGCGGGATGGCCCGGGGAGCTGTTTTTT. It is translated as CASTPKGAGWPGELFF.

This clonotype was detected a few times. This chain connects TRBV9 to TRBJ2-5, with TRBD2 identical over 10 bases. In germline, CDR1 is SGDLS, CDR2 YYNGEE. The CDR3 runs to 14 residues. Trimming took 3 bases from V and 5 from J; bases not matched to a gene: 4. The CDR3 region is CASSGTSGGETQYF. The CDR3 nucleotides are TGTGCCAGCAGCGGGACTAGCGGAGGGGAGACCCAGTACTTC.

This clonotype was counted ten times or more. V usage is TRBV20-1 and J usage is TRBJ2-1, with D possibly called TRBD1 or TRBD2 (5 bases each). Between the trimmed V and J ends, which lost 4 bases and 4 bases, there was a span of 20 bases. The CDR3 spans 16 residues. CDR1 DFQATT and CDR2 SNEGSKA come from the germline V gene (reference sequence). This chain's CDR3 is CSAIDGALGAYNEQFF. CDR3 DNA sequence: TGCAGTGCTATCGATGGGGCTTTGGGAGCTTACAATGAGCAGTTCTTC.

The genes are TRBV6-4 and TRBJ2-3; 10 bases line up with TRBD2. The CDR3 sequence is 15 residues long. Germline V lookup: CDR1 MRHNA, CDR2 SNTAGT. After removal of 3 bases from V and 4 bases from J, the junction contained 4 bases not matched to a gene. This CDR3 reads CASSDSAGGSDTQYF. CDR3 DNA: TGTGCCAGCAGTGATTCAGCGGGAGGGTCAGATACGCAGTATTTT.

By its share, this clonotype is medium-sized. This sequence joins TRBV29-1 and TRBJ2-5; the D gene is possibly TRBD2 (5 bases). The CDR3 length is 14 residues. V gave up 5 bases and J gave up 5 bases, with 18 bases separating them. The germline CDR1 and CDR2 sequences are SQVTM and ANQGSEA. The CDR3 DNA reads as TGCAGCGTTTCCCCTGGACTGAGTCGGGAGACCCAGTACTTC. Translation gives CSVSPGLSRETQYF.

This clonotype was seen at least ten times. This chain uses TRBV27 with TRBJ2-7; D gene unclear. Germline values: CDR1 MNHEY, CDR2 SMNVEV (reference sequence). The CDR3 is 15 amino acids. Trimming took 2 bases from V and 0 from J, leaving 11 bases between them. CDR3 sequence: CASSLKGSSSYEQYF. Written as DNA, the CDR3 is TGTGCCAGCAGTTTAAAGGGTTCTTCCTCCTACGAGCAGTACTTC.

This clonotype turned up a few times. This sequence joins TRBV7-2 and TRBJ2-7; no clear D. V dropped 5 bases and J dropped 2 bases, with 16 bases sitting between them. CDR1 and CDR2 (germline): SGHTA, FQGNSA. This CDR3 has 15 amino acids. The CDR3 bases are TGTGCCAGCAGCCTGACCCCAGGTACCCCCTACGAGCAGTACTTC. Protein product: CASSLTPGTPYEQYF.

Concerning this clonotype itself: Germline and junction disagree at one end, which may indicate a read error. The V call is TRBV3-1, the J call TRBJ1-1; D gene uncertain. CDR1 LGHDT and CDR2 YNNKEL come from the germline V gene (reference sequence). CDR3 length equals 13 residues. The CDR3 here is CACSRAARTEAFF. The CDR3 bases are TGTGCCTGCAGCCGCGCAGCGAGGACTGAAGCTTTCTTT.

The V call is TRBV28, the J call TRBJ1-2; 9 positions match TRBD1. This CDR3 contains 17 residues. Germline CDR1 MDHEN, CDR2 SYDVKM. Unmatched junction bases numbered 15, after V lost 6 bases and J lost 4 bases. CDR3 protein: CASRGDRDPTEGYGYTF. CDR3 nucleotide sequence: TGTGCCAGCAGAGGGGACAGGGACCCAACGGAGGGCTATGGCTACACCTTC.

This chain connects TRBV7-6 to TRBJ1-1; a weak D match, TRBD1 (5 bases). CDR3 size: 15 residues. V dropped 0 bases and J dropped 1 base, with 9 bases sitting between them. The germline V gene has CDR1 SGHVS and CDR2 FNYEAQ. CDR3 DNA: TGTGCCAGCAGCTTAGCAGGGGTCGGGAACACTGAAGCTTTCTTT. It specifies CASSLAGVGNTEAFF.

This clonotype has at least ten counts. This rearrangement joins TRBV7-9 to TRBJ2-3; D is ambiguous. V was trimmed by 11 bases and J by 0 bases, leaving 12 bases between them. The CDR3 sequence is 13 residues long. Germline V gene data show CDR1 as SEHNR and CDR2 as FQNEAQ (reference sequence). The CDR3 DNA sequence: TGTGCCGAAATGCGAAGTAGCACAGATACGCAGTATTTT. Translated: CAEMRSSTDTQYF.

This clonotype was counted only a few times. V gene TRBV27 combines with J gene TRBJ2-7; 11 nucleotides match TRBD1. CDR3 length: 15 residues. V lost 6 bases, J lost 7 bases, and 11 bases stayed unmatched. Germline CDR1 is MNHEY and CDR2 is SMNVEV (reference sequence). Here the CDR3 reads CASRLPGQGVREQYF. In DNA form, the CDR3 reads TGTGCCAGCAGACTACCGGGACAGGGGGTACGAGAGCAGTACTTC.